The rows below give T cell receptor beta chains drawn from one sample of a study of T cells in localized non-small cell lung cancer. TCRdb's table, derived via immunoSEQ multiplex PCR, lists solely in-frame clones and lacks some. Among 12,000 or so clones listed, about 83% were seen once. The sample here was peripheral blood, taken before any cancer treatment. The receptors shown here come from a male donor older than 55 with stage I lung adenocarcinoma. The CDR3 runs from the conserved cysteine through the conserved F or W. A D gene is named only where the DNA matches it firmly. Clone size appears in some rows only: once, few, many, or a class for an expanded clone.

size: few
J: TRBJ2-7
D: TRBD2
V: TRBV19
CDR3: CASSRLAGATYEQYF
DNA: TGTGCCAGTAGTAGACTAGCGGGAGCAACCTACGAGCAGTACTTC

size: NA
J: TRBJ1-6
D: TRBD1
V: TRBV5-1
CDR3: CASSPDRGSNSPLHF
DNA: TGCGCCAGCAGCCCAGACAGGGGGTCGAATTCACCCCTCCACTTT

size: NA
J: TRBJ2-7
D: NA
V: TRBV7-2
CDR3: CASSLEYEQYF
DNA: TGTGCCAGCAGCTTAGAATACGAGCAGTACTTC

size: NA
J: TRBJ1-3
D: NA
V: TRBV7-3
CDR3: CASSLGGSGNTIYF
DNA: TGTGCCAGCAGCTTGGGGGGTTCTGGAAACACCATATATTTT

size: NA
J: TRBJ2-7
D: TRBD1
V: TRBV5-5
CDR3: CASSSGTGASYEQYF
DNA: TGTGCCAGCAGCTCCGGGACAGGGGCCTCCTACGAGCAGTACTTC

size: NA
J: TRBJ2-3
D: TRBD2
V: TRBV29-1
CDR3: CSVDPLAGVSDTQYF
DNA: TGCAGCGTCGACCCACTAGCGGGAGTTTCCGATACGCAGTATTTT

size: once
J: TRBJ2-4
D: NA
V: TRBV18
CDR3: CASSPGVGKNIQYF
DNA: TGTGCCAGCTCACCAGGGGTAGGCAAAAACATTCAGTACTTC

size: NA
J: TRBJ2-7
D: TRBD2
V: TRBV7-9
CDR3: CASSTSGRTSSYEQYF
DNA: TGTGCCAGTTCAACTAGCGGGAGGACTTCCTCCTACGAGCAGTACTTC

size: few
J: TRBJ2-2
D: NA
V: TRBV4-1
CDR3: CASSRSGTSTSTGELFF
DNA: TGCGCCAGCAGCCGGTCCGGGACATCAACCTCCACCGGGGAGCTGTTTTTT

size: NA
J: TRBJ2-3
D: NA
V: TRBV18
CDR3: CASSPEGRGYTQYF
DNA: TGTGCCAGCTCACCCGAGGGCAGGGGATATACGCAGTATTTT

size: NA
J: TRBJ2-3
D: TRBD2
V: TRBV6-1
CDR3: CASSGLAFNTDTQYF
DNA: TGTGCCAGCAGTGGACTAGCGTTCAACACAGATACGCAGTATTTT

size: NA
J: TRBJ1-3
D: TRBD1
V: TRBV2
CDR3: CASREDRGLGNTIYF
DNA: TGTGCCAGCAGGGAAGACAGGGGGCTTGGAAACACCATATATTTT

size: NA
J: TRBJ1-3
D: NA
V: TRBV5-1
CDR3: CASSFGLPGTRLAGNTIYF
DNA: TGCGCCAGCAGCTTTGGGCTTCCGGGAACGCGACTTGCTGGAAACACCATATATTTT

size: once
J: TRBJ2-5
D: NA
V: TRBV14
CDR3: CASSQVMGPRETQYF
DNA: TGTGCCAGCAGCCAAGTTATGGGTCCACGGGAGACCCAGTACTTC

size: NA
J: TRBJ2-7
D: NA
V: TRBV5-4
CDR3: CASSLSGRGSYEQYF
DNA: TGTGCCAGCAGCTTGTCGGGTAGGGGTTCGTACGAGCAGTACTTC

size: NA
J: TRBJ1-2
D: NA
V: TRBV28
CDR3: CASSPSRYYGYTF
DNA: TGTGCCAGCAGTCCCAGTCGGTACTATGGCTACACCTTC

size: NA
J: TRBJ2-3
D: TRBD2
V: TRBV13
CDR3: CASSFTRSGRAPSTDTQYF
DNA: TGTGCCAGCAGCTTCACACGTAGCGGGAGGGCTCCTAGCACAGATACGCAGTATTTT

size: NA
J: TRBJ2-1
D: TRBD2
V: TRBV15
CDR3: CATSSFAGTSGRIEQFF
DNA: TGTGCCACCAGCAGCTTCGCCGGGACTAGCGGGAGGATTGAGCAGTTCTTC

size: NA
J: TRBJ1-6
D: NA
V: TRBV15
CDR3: CATSSSVNVNSPLHF
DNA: TGTGCCACCAGCTCCTCCGTGAATGTAAATTCACCCCTCCACTTT

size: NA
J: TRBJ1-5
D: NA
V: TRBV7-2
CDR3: CASSSRTDSNQPQHF
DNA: TGTGCCAGCAGCTCCCGGACAGATAGCAATCAGCCCCAGCATTTT

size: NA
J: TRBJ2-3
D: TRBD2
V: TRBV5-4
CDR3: CASSLFGLAAVDTQYF
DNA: TGTGCCAGCAGCTTGTTCGGCCTAGCGGCTGTGGATACGCAGTATTTT

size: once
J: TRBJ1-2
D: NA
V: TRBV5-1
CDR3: CASSLEGSPRYGYTF
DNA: TGCGCCAGCAGCTTGGAAGGGTCGCCTCGTTATGGCTACACCTTC

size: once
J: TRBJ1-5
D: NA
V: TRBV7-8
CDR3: CASSLSIQPQHF
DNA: TGTGCCAGCAGCTTGAGCATTCAGCCCCAGCATTTT

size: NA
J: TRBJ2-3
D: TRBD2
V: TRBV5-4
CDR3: CASSSPGLAGGLDTQYF
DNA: TGTGCCAGCAGCTCCCCTGGGTTAGCGGGAGGTCTAGATACGCAGTATTTT

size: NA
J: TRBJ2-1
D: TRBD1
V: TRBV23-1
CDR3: CASSQSTGVTYNEQFF
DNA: TGCGCCAGCAGTCAATCCACAGGGGTAACCTACAATGAGCAGTTCTTC

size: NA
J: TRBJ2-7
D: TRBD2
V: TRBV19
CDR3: CASSMGLAGSYEQYF
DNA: TGTGCCAGTAGTATGGGGCTAGCGGGGTCCTACGAGCAGTACTTC